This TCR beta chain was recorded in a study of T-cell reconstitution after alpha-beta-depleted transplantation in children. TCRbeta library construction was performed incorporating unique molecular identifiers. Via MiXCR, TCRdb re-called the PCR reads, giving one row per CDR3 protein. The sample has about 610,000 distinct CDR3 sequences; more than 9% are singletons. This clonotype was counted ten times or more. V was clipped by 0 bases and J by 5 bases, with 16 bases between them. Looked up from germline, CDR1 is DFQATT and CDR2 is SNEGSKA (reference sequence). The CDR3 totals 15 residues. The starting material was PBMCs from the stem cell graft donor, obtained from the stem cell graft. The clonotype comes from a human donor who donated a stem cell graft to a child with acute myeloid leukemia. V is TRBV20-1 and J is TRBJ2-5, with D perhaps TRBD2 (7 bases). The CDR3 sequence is CSARDRWGGAETQYF. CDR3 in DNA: TGCAGTGCTAGAGATCGGTGGGGGGGGGCGGAGACCCAGTACTTC.